This TCR beta chain was recorded in a study of T cells in Graves' hyperthyroidism and ophthalmopathy. Diagnosing involved the use of clinical symptoms, serum thyroxine and TRAb, thyroid ultrasound and orbital computed tomography. Concerning this clonotype: The antigen is unknown.

Trimming cost V 1 base and J 3 bases; bases outside gene matches: 14. This CDR3 region has 17 residues. Germline V gene sequence: CDR1 DFQATT, CDR2 SNEGSKA (reference sequence). From RNA transcripts, TCR beta CDR3 regions were amplified. A set of HTBI primers served as the primers for a first-round RT-PCR of the TCR CDR3. MiXCR, applied by TCRdb to the multiplex PCR reads, yields one record per CDR3 protein. The sample shows under 350,000 distinct CDR3 sequences, 15% to 20% of them seen only once. Whole-study results and caveats: From stable hyperthyroidism, ophthalmopathy was set apart by a 13 V-J model.

Sequencing was performed on blood. This chain uses TRBV20-1 with TRBJ2-7; 8 bases fit TRBD2. This clonotype was obtained from a woman aged 45-65 years with Graves' hyperthyroidism. The chain's CDR3 is CSARALLKHGTSYEQYF. The CDR3 region has the DNA TGCAGTGCTAGAGCCCTCCTGAAGCACGGGACTAGCTACGAGCAGTACTTC.